This T cell receptor (beta chain) appears in the sequencing data of a study of T cells in localized non-small cell lung cancer. V lost 3 bases and J 5 bases, leaving 8 bases between the germline ends. There are 13 residues in the CDR3. CDR1 is SGHNT, CDR2 YYREEE, per germline (reference sequence). Clones were read by immunoSEQ multiplex PCR, and TCRdb kept only the in-frame ones, dropping some. Of about 23,000 clones listed, about nine tenths are singletons. This sample comprised peripheral blood, obtained before any cancer treatment. This rearrangement joins TRBV5-4 to TRBJ2-2; D gene unclear. The TCR originated in a woman aged 40-70 years with stage I lung adenocarcinoma. The chain's CDR3 is CASSWVETGELFF. In DNA form, the CDR3 reads TGTGCCAGCAGCTGGGTCGAGACCGGGGAGCTGTTTTTT.